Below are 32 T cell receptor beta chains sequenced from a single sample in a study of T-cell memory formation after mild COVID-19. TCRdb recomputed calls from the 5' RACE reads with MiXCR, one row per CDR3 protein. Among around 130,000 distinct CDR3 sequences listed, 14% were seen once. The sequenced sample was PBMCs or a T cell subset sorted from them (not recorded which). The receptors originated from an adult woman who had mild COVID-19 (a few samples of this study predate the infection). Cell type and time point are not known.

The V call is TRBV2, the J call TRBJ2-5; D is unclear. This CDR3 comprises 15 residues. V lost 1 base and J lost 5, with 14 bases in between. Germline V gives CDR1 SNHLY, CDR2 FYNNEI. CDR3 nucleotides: TGTGCCAGCAGTGAAGAACTTCTGGGTTGGGAGACCCAGTACTTC. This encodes CASSEELLGWETQYF.

CDR3 residues: CASSSGQGRNTEAFF. The CDR3 bases are TGTGCCAGCAGCTCGGGACAGGGTAGGAACACTGAAGCTTTCTTT. The chain uses TRBV7-6 and TRBJ1-1, with 9 bases matching TRBD1. V was clipped by 4 bases and J by 1 base; unmatched bases: 4. The CDR3 is made up of 15 amino acids. Germline CDR1 is SGHVS and CDR2 is FNYEAQ.

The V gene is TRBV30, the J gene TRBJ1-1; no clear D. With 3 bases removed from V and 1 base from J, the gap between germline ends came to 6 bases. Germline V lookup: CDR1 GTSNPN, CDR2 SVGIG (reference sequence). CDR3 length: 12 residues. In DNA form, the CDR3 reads TGTGCCTGGAGCTCTGCGAACACTGAAGCTTTCTTT. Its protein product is CAWSSANTEAFF.

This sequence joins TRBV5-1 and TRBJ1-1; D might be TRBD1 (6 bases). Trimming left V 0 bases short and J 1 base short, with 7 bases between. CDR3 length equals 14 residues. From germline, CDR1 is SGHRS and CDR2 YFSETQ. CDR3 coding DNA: TGCGCCAGCAGCTTGGGGGACACGAACACTGAAGCTTTCTTT. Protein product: CASSLGDTNTEAFF.

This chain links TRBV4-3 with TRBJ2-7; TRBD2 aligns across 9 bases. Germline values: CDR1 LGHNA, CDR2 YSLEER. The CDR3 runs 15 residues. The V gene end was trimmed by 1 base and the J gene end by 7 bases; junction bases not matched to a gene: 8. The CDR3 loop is CASSQGWLAGQEQYF. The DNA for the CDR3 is TGCGCCAGCAGCCAAGGGTGGCTAGCGGGACAAGAGCAGTACTTC.

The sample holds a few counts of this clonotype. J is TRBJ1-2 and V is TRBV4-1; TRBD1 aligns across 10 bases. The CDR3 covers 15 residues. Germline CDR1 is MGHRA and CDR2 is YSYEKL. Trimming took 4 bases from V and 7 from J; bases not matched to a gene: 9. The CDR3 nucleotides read TGCGCCAGCAGCCCGTGGGACAGGGGTTCGAGTGGCTACACCTTC. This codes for CASSPWDRGSSGYTF.

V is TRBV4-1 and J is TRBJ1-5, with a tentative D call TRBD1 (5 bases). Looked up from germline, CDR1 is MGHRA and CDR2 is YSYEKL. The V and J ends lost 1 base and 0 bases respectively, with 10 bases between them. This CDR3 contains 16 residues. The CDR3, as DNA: TGCGCCAGCAGCCAAGTCGCAGGGACTAGCAATCAGCCCCAGCATTTT. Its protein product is CASSQVAGTSNQPQHF.

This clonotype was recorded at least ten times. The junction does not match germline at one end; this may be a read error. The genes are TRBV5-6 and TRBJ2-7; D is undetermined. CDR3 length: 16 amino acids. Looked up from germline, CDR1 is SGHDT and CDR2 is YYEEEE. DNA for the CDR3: TGTGCCAGCACCTTGATCGGCGGTTTCGGATACTACGAGCAGTACTTC. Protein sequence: CASTLIGGFGYYEQYF.

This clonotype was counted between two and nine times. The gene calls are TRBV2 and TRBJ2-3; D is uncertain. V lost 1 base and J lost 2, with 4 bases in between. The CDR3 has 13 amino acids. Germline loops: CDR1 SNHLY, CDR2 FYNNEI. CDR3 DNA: TGTGCCAGCAGTGAAGGGGACACAGATACGCAGTATTTT. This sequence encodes CASSEGDTDTQYF.

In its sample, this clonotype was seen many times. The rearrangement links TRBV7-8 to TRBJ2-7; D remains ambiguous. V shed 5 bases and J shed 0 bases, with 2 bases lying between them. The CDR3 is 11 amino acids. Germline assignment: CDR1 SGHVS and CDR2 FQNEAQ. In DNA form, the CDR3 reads TGTGCCAGCAGCCACTCCTACGAGCAGTACTTC. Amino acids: CASSHSYEQYF.

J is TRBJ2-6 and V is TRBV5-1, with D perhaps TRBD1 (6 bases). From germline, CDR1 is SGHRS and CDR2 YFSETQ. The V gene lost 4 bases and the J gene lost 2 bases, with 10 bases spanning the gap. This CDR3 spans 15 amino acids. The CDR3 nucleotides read TGCGCCAGCAGCGAACAGGGACCTGGGGCCAACGTCCTGACTTTC. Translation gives CASSEQGPGANVLTF.

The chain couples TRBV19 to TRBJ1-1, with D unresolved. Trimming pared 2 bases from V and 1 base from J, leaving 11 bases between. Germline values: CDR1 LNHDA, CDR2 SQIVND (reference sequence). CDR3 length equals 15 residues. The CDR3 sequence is CASSITILGNTEAFF. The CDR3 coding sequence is TGTGCCAGTAGTATAACAATCTTGGGGAACACTGAAGCTTTCTTT.

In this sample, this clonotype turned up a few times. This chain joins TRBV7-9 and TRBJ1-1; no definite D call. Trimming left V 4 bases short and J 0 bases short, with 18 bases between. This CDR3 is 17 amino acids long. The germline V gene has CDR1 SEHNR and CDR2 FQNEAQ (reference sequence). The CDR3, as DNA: TGTGCCAGCAGCTCCCGGAGTCAGGCTGGCGTGAACACTGAAGCTTTCTTT. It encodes CASSSRSQAGVNTEAFF.

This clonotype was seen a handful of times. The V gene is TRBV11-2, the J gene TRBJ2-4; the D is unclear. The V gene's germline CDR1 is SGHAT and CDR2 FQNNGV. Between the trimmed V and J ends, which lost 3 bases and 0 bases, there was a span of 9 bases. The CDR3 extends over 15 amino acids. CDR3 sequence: CASSFDGLAKNIQYF. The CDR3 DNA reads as TGTGCCAGCAGCTTCGACGGGCTAGCCAAAAACATTCAGTACTTC.

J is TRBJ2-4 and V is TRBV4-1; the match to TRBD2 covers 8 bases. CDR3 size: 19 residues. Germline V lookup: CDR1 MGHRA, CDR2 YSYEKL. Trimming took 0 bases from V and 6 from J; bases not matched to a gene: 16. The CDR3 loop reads CASSQDKASGGVLGNIQYF. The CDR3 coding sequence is TGCGCCAGCAGCCAAGATAAGGCGAGCGGGGGAGTTCTGGGAAACATTCAGTACTTC.

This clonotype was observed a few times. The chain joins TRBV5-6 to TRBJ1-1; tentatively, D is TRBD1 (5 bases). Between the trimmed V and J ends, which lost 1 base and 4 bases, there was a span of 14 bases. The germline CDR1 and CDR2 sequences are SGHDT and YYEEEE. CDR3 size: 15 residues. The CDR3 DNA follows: TGTGCCAGCAGCTTGTGGGGCCTGGAGCCCACTGAAGCTTTCTTT. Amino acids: CASSLWGLEPTEAFF. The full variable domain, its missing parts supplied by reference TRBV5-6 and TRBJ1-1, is DAGVTQSPTHLIKTRGQQVTLRCSPKSGHDTVSWYQQALGQGPQFIFQYYEEEERQRGNFPDRFSGHQFPNYSSELNVNALLLGDSALYLCASSLWGLEPTEAFFGQGTRLTVV.

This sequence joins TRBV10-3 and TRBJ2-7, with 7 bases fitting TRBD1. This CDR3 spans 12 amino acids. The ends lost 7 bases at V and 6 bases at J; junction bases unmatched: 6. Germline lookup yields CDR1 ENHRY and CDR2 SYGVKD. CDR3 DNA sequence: TGTGCCATCACGGACAGGACATCCGAGCAGTACTTC. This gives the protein CAITDRTSEQYF.

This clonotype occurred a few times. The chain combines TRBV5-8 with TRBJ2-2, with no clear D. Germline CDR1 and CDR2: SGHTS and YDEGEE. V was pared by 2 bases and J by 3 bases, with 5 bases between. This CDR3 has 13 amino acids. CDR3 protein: CASSFADTGELFF. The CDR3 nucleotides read TGTGCCAGCAGCTTTGCGGACACCGGGGAGCTGTTTTTT.

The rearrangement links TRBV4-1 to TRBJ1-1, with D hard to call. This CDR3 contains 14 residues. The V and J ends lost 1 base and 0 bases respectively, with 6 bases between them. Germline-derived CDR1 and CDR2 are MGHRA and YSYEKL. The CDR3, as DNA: TGCGCCAGCAGCCAAGTAACCGTGAACACTGAAGCTTTCTTT. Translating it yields CASSQVTVNTEAFF.

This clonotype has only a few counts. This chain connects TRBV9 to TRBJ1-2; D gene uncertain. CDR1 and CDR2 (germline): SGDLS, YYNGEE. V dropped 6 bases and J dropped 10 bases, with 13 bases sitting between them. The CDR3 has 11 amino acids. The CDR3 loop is CASKSVATYTF. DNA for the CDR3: TGTGCCAGCAAATCTGTAGCTACCTACACCTTC.

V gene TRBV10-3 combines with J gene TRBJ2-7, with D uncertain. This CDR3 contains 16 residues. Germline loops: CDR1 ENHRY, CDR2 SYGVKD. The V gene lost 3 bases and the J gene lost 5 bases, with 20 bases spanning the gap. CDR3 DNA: TGTGCCATCAGTGATGGTGTGATGAGCCGGATCGACGAGCAGTACTTC. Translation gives CAISDGVMSRIDEQYF.

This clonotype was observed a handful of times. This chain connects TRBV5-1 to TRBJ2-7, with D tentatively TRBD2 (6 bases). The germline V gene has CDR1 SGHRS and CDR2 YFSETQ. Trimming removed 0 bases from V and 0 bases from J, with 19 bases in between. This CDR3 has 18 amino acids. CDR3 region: CASSLVKTPGLSSYEQYF. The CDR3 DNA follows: TGCGCCAGCAGCTTGGTTAAAACACCGGGACTCAGCTCCTACGAGCAGTACTTC. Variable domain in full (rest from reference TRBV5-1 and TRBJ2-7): KAGVTQTPRYLIKTRGQQVTLSCSPISGHRSVSWYQQTPGQGLQFLFEYFSETQRNKGNFPGRFSGRQFSNSRSEMNVSTLELGDSALYLCASSLVKTPGLSSYEQYFGPGTRLTVT.

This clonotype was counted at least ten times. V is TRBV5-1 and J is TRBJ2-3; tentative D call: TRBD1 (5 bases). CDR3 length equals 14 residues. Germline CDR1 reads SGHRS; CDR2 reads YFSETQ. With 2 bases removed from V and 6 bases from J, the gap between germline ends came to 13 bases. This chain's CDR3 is CASSFYQGGDTQYF. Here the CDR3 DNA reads TGCGCCAGCAGCTTCTACCAGGGTGGGGATACGCAGTATTTT.

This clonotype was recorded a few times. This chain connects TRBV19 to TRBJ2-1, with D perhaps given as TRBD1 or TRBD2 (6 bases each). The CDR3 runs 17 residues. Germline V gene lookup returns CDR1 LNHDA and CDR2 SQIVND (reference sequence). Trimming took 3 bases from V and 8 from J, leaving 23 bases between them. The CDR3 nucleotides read TGTGCCAGTAGTATGGGGGGCGTGGAAATTCTAGGCGATGAGCAGTTCTTC. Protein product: CASSMGGVEILGDEQFF.

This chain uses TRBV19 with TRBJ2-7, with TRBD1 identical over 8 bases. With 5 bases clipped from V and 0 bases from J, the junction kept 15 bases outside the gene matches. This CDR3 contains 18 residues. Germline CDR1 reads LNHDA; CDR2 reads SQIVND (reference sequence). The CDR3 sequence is CASSPLGDRGKASYEQYF. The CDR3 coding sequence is TGTGCCAGTAGTCCGTTAGGAGACAGGGGTAAGGCCTCCTACGAGCAGTACTTC.

Here the CDR3 reads CARRQGSNYEQYF. Written as DNA, the CDR3 is TGTGCCAGACGACAGGGAAGCAACTACGAGCAGTACTTC. V is TRBV3-1 and J is TRBJ2-7; TRBD1 matches 7 bases. Germline V gene sequence: CDR1 LGHDT, CDR2 YNNKEL (reference sequence). With 9 bases clipped from V and 3 bases from J, the junction kept 8 bases outside the gene matches. This CDR3 is built from 13 residues.

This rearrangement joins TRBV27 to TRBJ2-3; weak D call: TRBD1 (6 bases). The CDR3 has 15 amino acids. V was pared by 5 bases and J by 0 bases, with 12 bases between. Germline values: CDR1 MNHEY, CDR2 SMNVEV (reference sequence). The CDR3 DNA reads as TGTGCCAGCAGTGTGACAGGCGCTAGCACAGATACGCAGTATTTT. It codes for CASSVTGASTDTQYF.

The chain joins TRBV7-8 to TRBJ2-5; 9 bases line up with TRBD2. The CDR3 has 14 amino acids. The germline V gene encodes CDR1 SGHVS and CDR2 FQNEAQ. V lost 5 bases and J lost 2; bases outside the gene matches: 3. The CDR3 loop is CASSHLAGQETQYF. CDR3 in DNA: TGTGCCAGCAGCCACCTAGCGGGGCAAGAGACCCAGTACTTC.

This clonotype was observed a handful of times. In nucleotides, the CDR3 is TGTGCCAGCAGTGAAGATTTGGGACACCCCGACCGGGAGCTGTTTTTT. Encoded protein: CASSEDLGHPDRELFF. This chain connects TRBV6-1 to TRBJ2-2, with TRBD1 as a possible D gene (6 bases). The V end was cut by 1 base, the J end by 9 bases, with 18 bases between. The CDR3 runs to 16 residues. Germline V gene lookup returns CDR1 MNHNS and CDR2 SASEGT.

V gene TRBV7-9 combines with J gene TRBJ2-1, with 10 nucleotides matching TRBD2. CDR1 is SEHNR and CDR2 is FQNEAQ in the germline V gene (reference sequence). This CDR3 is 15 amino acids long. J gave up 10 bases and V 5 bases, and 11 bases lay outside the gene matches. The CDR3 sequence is CASSPRASGRGEQFF. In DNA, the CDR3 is TGTGCCAGCAGCCCACGGGCTAGCGGGAGAGGGGAGCAGTTCTTC. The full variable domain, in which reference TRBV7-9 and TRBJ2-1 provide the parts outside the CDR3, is DTGVSQNPRHKITKRGQNVTFRCDPISEHNRLYWYRQTLGQGPEFLTYFQNEAQLEKSRLLSDRFSAERPKGSFSTLEIQRTEQGDSAMYLCASSPRASGRGEQFFGPGTRLTVL.

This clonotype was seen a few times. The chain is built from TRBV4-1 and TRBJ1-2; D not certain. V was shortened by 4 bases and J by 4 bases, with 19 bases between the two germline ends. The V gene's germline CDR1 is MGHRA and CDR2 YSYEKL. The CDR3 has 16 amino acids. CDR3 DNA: TGCGCCAGCAGCCCCGCCCCGGTGCAGCACCGCTATGGCTACACCTTC. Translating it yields CASSPAPVQHRYGYTF.

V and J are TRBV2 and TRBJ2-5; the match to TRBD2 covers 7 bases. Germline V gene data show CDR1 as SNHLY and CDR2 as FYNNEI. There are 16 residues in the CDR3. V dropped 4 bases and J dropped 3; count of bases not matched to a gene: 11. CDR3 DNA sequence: TGTGCCAGCAGTGGAGGGCAGGGAGGGCCCGAAGAGACCCAGTACTTC. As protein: CASSGGQGGPEETQYF.